Shown below are 20 T cell receptor beta chains from a single sample sequenced in a study of Ad26.COV2.S vaccination and SARS-CoV-2 variants. Treatment: around 19 received Ad26.COV2.S at low or high dose, single or two shots; about 5 received placebo; per-sample allocation not given. Samples were taken on day 63 after the first vaccine or placebo injection. The table came from immunoSEQ multiplex PCR; TCRdb's copy has only in-frame clones and leaves some out. The table lists 350,000 to 550,000 clones, roughly 89% of them singletons. This specimen was peripheral blood, taken in a trial of Ad26.COV2.S vaccine versus placebo. The origin of the receptors is a person aged 18 to 65 who received the Ad26.COV2.S COVID-19 vaccine or a placebo.

This CDR3 is CASSQDPGNSYNSPLHF. For the CDR3, the DNA is TGTGCCAGCAGCCAAGATCCAGGGAACTCCTATAATTCACCCCTCCACTTT. This chain joins TRBV4-2 and TRBJ1-6, with D tentatively TRBD1 (5 bases). Trimming cost V 0 bases and J 0 bases, with 9 bases left between them. CDR3 length: 17 residues. Germline-derived CDR1 and CDR2 are LGHNA and YNFKEQ.

The gene calls are TRBV6-5 and TRBJ1-1; no firm D call. This CDR3 comprises 14 residues. The germline CDR1 and CDR2 sequences are MNHEY and SVGAGI. Trimming removed 0 bases from V and 4 bases from J, with 9 bases in between. The CDR3 DNA sequence: TGTGCCAGCAGTTACTCGAACGGGCCCACTGAAGCTTTCTTT. This gives the protein CASSYSNGPTEAFF.

This clone was observed a handful of times. This chain links TRBV4-1 with TRBJ2-5, with a possible D match to TRBD2 (6 bases). CDR3 length: 14 amino acids. Germline CDR1 reads MGHRA; CDR2 reads YSYEKL. Trimming shortened V by 1 base and J by 4 bases, and 10 bases separated the two germline ends. This CDR3 reads CASSQGGGVETQYF. DNA of the CDR3: TGCGCCAGCAGCCAAGGGGGCGGGGTAGAGACCCAGTACTTC.

The genes are TRBV5-6 and TRBJ1-1; perhaps TRBD1 as D (6 bases). The CDR3 sequence is 15 residues long. Germline loops: CDR1 SGHDT, CDR2 YYEEEE. The germline V and J ends were trimmed by 4 bases and 1 base, with 14 bases remaining between them. CDR3 in DNA: TGTGCCAGCAGCGCTGCCGGGACAAAGAACACTGAAGCTTTCTTT. Translation gives CASSAAGTKNTEAFF.

This clone occurred many times. V usage is TRBV19 and J usage is TRBJ1-3, with TRBD1 as a possible D gene (5 bases). The CDR3 has 16 residues. The germline gives CDR1 LNHDA, CDR2 SQIVND (reference sequence). The germline V and J ends were trimmed by 6 bases and 0 bases, with 15 bases remaining between them. The CDR3 region has the DNA TGTGCCAGTAGATCCTGGGACCTACTCTCTGGAAACACCATATATTTT. It codes for CASRSWDLLSGNTIYF.

The V call is TRBV5-1, the J call TRBJ2-7, with D perhaps matching TRBD1 (5 bases). The germline V gene has CDR1 SGHRS and CDR2 YFSETQ. V was shortened by 7 bases and J by 4 bases, with 15 bases between the two germline ends. CDR3 length: 13 residues. CDR3 in amino acids: CASSLGQEYEQYF. CDR3 nucleotides: TGCGCCAGCTCCCTGGGGCAGGAGTACGAGCAGTACTTC.

This clone has only a few counts. The V call is TRBV27, the J call TRBJ2-1; the D gene is possibly TRBD2 (6 bases). Trimming took 7 bases from V and 4 from J, leaving 17 bases between them. The CDR3 length is 15 residues. Germline CDR1 is MNHEY and CDR2 is SMNVEV (reference sequence). In DNA form, the CDR3 reads TGTGCCAGCAAAACCGGGACTCGATCTTACAATGAGCAGTTCTTC. Protein sequence: CASKTGTRSYNEQFF.

The rearrangement links TRBV7-8 to TRBJ2-5, with D possibly matching TRBD2 (5 bases). CDR3 length equals 14 residues. The V end was cut by 5 bases, the J end by 2 bases, with 12 bases between. The germline gives CDR1 SGHVS, CDR2 FQNEAQ. The CDR3 reads CASSPRASQETQYF. The CDR3 region has the DNA TGTGCCAGCAGCCCGAGGGCGAGTCAAGAGACCCAGTACTTC. Complete variable domain (other parts from reference TRBV7-8 and TRBJ2-5): GAGVSQSPRYKVAKRGQDVALRCDPISGHVSLFWYQQALGQGPEFLTYFQNEAQLDKSGLPSDRFFAERPEGSVSTLKIQRTQQEDSAVYLCASSPRASQETQYFGPGTRLLVL.

The chain combines TRBV30 with TRBJ2-2; D may be TRBD1 or TRBD2 (6 bases each). The germline gives CDR1 GTSNPN, CDR2 SVGIG (reference sequence). CDR3 length: 13 residues. Trimming left V 6 bases short and J 5 bases short, with 13 bases between. The CDR3 bases are TGTGCCTGTCGGGGGCGCGGGACCGGGGAGCTGTTTTTT. Protein sequence: CACRGRGTGELFF.

This chain joins TRBV4-2 and TRBJ2-1; D is ambiguous. The CDR3 length is 13 residues. The germline gives CDR1 LGHNA, CDR2 YNFKEQ. Trimming shortened V by 4 bases and J by 6 bases, and 10 bases separated the two germline ends. The chain's CDR3 is CASSPNPPNEQFF. The CDR3 nucleotides read TGTGCCAGCAGCCCGAACCCTCCCAATGAGCAGTTCTTC.

This clone was detected once. The chain carries TRBV18 and TRBJ2-7, with D unclear. The CDR3 contains 13 residues. The V gene lost 5 bases and the J gene lost 3 bases, with 11 bases spanning the gap. Germline CDR1 reads KGHSH; CDR2 reads LQKENI. The CDR3 sequence: CASSTGSVYEQYV. The CDR3 bases are TGTGCCAGCTCAACCGGCAGCGTCTACGAGCAGTACGTC.

This chain uses TRBV11-2 with TRBJ2-1, with 11 bases lining up with TRBD2. Germline V gene data show CDR1 as SGHAT and CDR2 as FQNNGV. The V segment lost 5 bases and the J segment 1 base; nucleotides outside the gene matches: 4. There are 16 residues in the CDR3. CDR3 residues: CASSLRLAGSYNEQFF. The CDR3 nucleotides read TGTGCCAGCAGCCTACGACTAGCGGGGTCCTACAATGAGCAGTTCTTC.

V gene TRBV7-6 combines with J gene TRBJ2-7, with a tentative D call TRBD1 (6 bases). The length of the CDR3 is 15 residues. CDR1 is SGHVS, CDR2 FNYEAQ, per germline. The V end lost 6 bases, the J end lost 3 bases, and 18 bases lay between the germline ends. The chain's CDR3 is CASSRGSGALYEQYV. For the CDR3, the DNA is TGTGCCAGCAGTCGCGGGTCAGGGGCCCTCTACGAGCAGTACGTC.

The chain links TRBV10-1 to TRBJ2-5, with D perhaps TRBD1 (7 bases). CDR1 is WNHNN and CDR2 is SYGVQD in the germline V gene (reference sequence). The CDR3 covers 16 residues. V lost 4 bases, J lost 5 bases, and 20 bases lay in between. This CDR3 reads CASSVGPRGVRETQYF. The CDR3, as DNA: TGCGCCAGCAGTGTGGGACCCAGGGGGGTCCGCGAGACCCAGTACTTC.

The CDR3 sequence: CASSLGQWMNTEAFF. In DNA form, the CDR3 reads TGTGCCAGCAGCTTAGGGCAGTGGATGAACACTGAAGCTTTCTTT. The genes are TRBV11-2 and TRBJ1-1; D call uncertain. With 1 base removed from V and 0 bases from J, the gap between germline ends came to 9 bases. There are 15 residues in the CDR3. Germline lookup yields CDR1 SGHAT and CDR2 FQNNGV.

V gene TRBV4-3 combines with J gene TRBJ1-4; 7 bases align to TRBD1. Germline V gene data show CDR1 as LGHNA and CDR2 as YSLEER. The CDR3 runs to 15 residues. The ends lost 4 bases at V and 4 bases at J; junction bases unmatched: 6. Here the CDR3 DNA reads TGCGCCAGCAGCCCCCGGACAGGCGATAATGAAAAACTGTTTTTT. Protein: CASSPRTGDNEKLFF.

The rearrangement links TRBV9 to TRBJ2-1; maybe TRBD1 (6 bases). V was pared by 3 bases and J by 3 bases, with 22 bases between. The CDR3 is 18 amino acids. Germline CDR1 is SGDLS and CDR2 is YYNGEE. In nucleotides, the CDR3 is TGTGCCAGCAGCGCCGAATACTCTTCCGGACAGATCTACAATGAGCAGTTCTTC. It encodes CASSAEYSSGQIYNEQFF.

The chain couples TRBV5-1 to TRBJ2-4; D could derive from TRBD1 or TRBD2 (5 bases each). The CDR3 contains 16 residues. V was clipped by 3 bases and J by 0 bases, with 13 bases between them. Germline CDR1 SGHRS, CDR2 YFSETQ. The CDR3, as DNA: TGCGCCAGCAGCTGGGGACGTTCTCTAGCCAAAAACATTCAGTACTTC. Protein product: CASSWGRSLAKNIQYF.

The chain links TRBV7-6 to TRBJ2-3; D perhaps matches TRBD2 (6 bases). The CDR3 runs to 18 residues. Trimming left V 5 bases short and J 5 bases short, with 26 bases between. The V gene's germline CDR1 is SGHVS and CDR2 FNYEAQ. CDR3 in DNA: TGTGCCAGCAGCCCGTTATCCCGGGTCCGGGAGTTTGAAGATACGCAGTATTTT. As protein: CASSPLSRVREFEDTQYF.

The J gene is TRBJ1-1, the V gene TRBV2, with D perhaps TRBD1 (6 bases). Germline V CDR1 and CDR2: SNHLY, FYNNEI. Trimming left V 6 bases short and J 2 bases short, with 13 bases between. The CDR3 is 14 amino acids. CDR3 sequence: CASRPNRDNTEAFF. The CDR3 DNA sequence: TGTGCCAGCAGGCCGAACAGGGATAACACTGAAGCTTTCTTT.